One and the same sample provided the 32 T cell receptor beta chains below, sequenced in a study of shared clonotypes between healthy human individuals. Sequenced by immunoSEQ multiplex PCR; TCRdb stores in-frame clones only, minus some. This sample carries approximately 2,000,000 clones, under 95% of them seen once, and the ten largest clones take about 0.36%. The specimen was naive CD4+ T cells from PBMCs. Indicated subset: CD45RA+ positively selected. The receptors were sampled from a man aged 18 to 29 in good health. Some clones in this sample may be carry-over from other donors' samples.

The chain carries TRBV5-1 and TRBJ2-1; tentative D call: TRBD2 (7 bases). The CDR3 extends over 16 amino acids. Trimming pared 2 bases from V and 6 bases from J, leaving 18 bases between. Germline V lookup: CDR1 SGHRS, CDR2 YFSETQ. The CDR3 region has the DNA TGCGCCAGCAGCTTACCTCGGGGGGCCCGCGTCAATGAGCAGTTCTTC. Residues: CASSLPRGARVNEQFF.

This chain links TRBV2 with TRBJ2-2; D may be TRBD1 (6 bases). The germline V gene encodes CDR1 SNHLY and CDR2 FYNNEI. The V end was cut by 6 bases, the J end by 2 bases, with 13 bases between. CDR3 length: 15 amino acids. The CDR3 sequence is CASRPDRRNTGELFF. The CDR3 nucleotides are TGTGCCAGCAGACCCGACAGGAGAAACACCGGGGAGCTGTTTTTT.

The chain couples TRBV2 to TRBJ2-7; a possible D gene is TRBD2 (5 bases). This CDR3 region has 15 residues. V lost 5 bases to trimming and J lost 0 bases, with 14 bases between them. CDR1 is SNHLY and CDR2 is FYNNEI in the germline V gene. The CDR3 protein is CASSSRGASSYEQYF. As DNA, the CDR3 is TGTGCCAGCAGTTCCCGGGGAGCCAGCTCCTACGAGCAGTACTTC.

Notes on this clone: A read error may produce the germline difference seen at one junction end. The chain recombines TRBV5-1 with TRBJ1-4, with D tentatively TRBD1 (5 bases). This CDR3 comprises 15 residues. Germline CDR1 and CDR2: SGHRS and YFSETQ. The CDR3 region has the DNA TGCGCCAGCACCTTGGGGGGGAAAACAGACGAAAAACTGTTTTTT. Amino acids: CASTLGGKTDEKLFF. The whole variable domain, remainder taken from reference TRBV5-1 and TRBJ1-4, is KAGVTQTPRYLIKTRGQQVTLSCSPISGHRSVSWYQQTPGQGLQFLFEYFSETQRNKGNFPGRFSGRQFSNSRSEMNVSTLELGDSALYLCASTLGGKTDEKLFFGSGTQLSVL.

The CDR3 protein is CASGRGTYEQYF. The DNA of the CDR3 is TGTGCCAGCGGCAGGGGAACCTACGAGCAGTACTTC. V usage is TRBV2 and J usage is TRBJ2-7; a possible D gene is TRBD1 (6 bases). Trimming shortened V by 8 bases and J by 2 bases, and 10 bases separated the two germline ends. Germline V gives CDR1 SNHLY, CDR2 FYNNEI. The CDR3 contains 12 residues.

V is TRBV2 and J is TRBJ1-2, with no clear D. V was shortened by 2 bases and J by 6 bases, with 13 bases between the two germline ends. CDR3 length: 14 amino acids. Germline loops: CDR1 SNHLY, CDR2 FYNNEI. The CDR3 spells CASSEYRERNGYTF. The DNA for the CDR3 is TGTGCCAGCAGTGAATACCGGGAGAGAAATGGCTACACCTTC.

The chain uses TRBV4-1 and TRBJ2-2; 8 positions match TRBD2. The CDR3 spans 18 residues. Trimming removed 3 bases from V and 0 bases from J; junction bases left unmatched: 9. CDR1 and CDR2 (germline): MGHRA, YSYEKL. The CDR3 nucleotides read TGCGCCAGCAGCCAGGGGGGCGGGAGGACTTCGAACACCGGGGAGCTGTTTTTT. Its translation: CASSQGGGRTSNTGELFF.

As concerns this clone: Within the sample, other DNA sequences also encode this same CDR3. This chain links TRBV5-1 with TRBJ2-1; TRBD2 agrees at 7 bases. Trimming cost V 2 bases and J 4 bases; bases outside gene matches: 6. The CDR3 totals 15 residues. Germline-derived CDR1 and CDR2 are SGHRS and YFSETQ. The DNA of the CDR3 is TGCGCCAGCAGCTTCAGACTAGCCGATTACAATGAGCAGTTCTTC. This encodes CASSFRLADYNEQFF. The whole variable domain, remainder taken from reference TRBV5-1 and TRBJ2-1, is KAGVTQTPRYLIKTRGQQVTLSCSPISGHRSVSWYQQTPGQGLQFLFEYFSETQRNKGNFPGRFSGRQFSNSRSEMNVSTLELGDSALYLCASSFRLADYNEQFFGPGTRLTVL.

The V gene is TRBV5-6, the J gene TRBJ2-3; 9 positions match TRBD2. The junction had 2 bases not matched to a gene; V was cut back by 1 base and J by 2 bases. The CDR3 contains 15 residues. In germline, CDR1 is SGHDT, CDR2 YYEEEE. CDR3 in amino acids: CASSLRTSATDTQYF. DNA of the CDR3: TGTGCCAGCAGCTTGAGGACTAGCGCCACAGATACGCAGTATTTT.

Of note for this clone: Other DNA sequences in the sample encode the same CDR3. The chain has TRBV9 and TRBJ2-2; D possibly uses TRBD1 or TRBD2 (6 bases each). Germline V lookup: CDR1 SGDLS, CDR2 YYNGEE. V was pared by 4 bases and J by 1 base, with 14 bases between. The CDR3 consists of 16 residues. CDR3 residues: CASSPRGDMNTGELFF. Written as DNA, the CDR3 is TGTGCCAGCAGCCCTAGGGGGGACATGAACACCGGGGAGCTGTTTTTT.

The chain recombines TRBV13 with TRBJ2-7, with 12 positions matching TRBD1. Germline CDR1 and CDR2: PRHDT and FYEKMQ (reference sequence). J gave up 6 bases and V 5 bases, and 8 bases lay outside the gene matches. This CDR3 region has 15 residues. CDR3 protein: CASSHRGQGAPEQYF. Here the CDR3 DNA reads TGTGCCAGCAGCCATCGGGGACAGGGGGCACCCGAGCAGTACTTC. Complete variable domain (other parts from reference TRBV13 and TRBJ2-7): AAGVIQSPRHLIKEKRETATLKCYPIPRHDTVYWYQQGPGQDPQFLISFYEKMQSDKGSIPDRFSAQQFSDYHSELNMSSLELGDSALYFCASSHRGQGAPEQYFGPGTRLTVT.

V and J are TRBV28 and TRBJ2-2; the match to TRBD1 covers 8 bases. V was pared by 5 bases and J by 8 bases, with 10 bases of the junction left unmatched. CDR3 length: 15 residues. Germline CDR1 MDHEN, CDR2 SYDVKM. The CDR3 bases are TGTGCCAGCAGTACCCTTGGACAGGGCCCGGGGGAGCTGTTTTTT. This gives the protein CASSTLGQGPGELFF.

Comments on this clone: The sample holds other DNA sequences that translate to the same CDR3. V gene TRBV2 combines with J gene TRBJ2-7; no clear D. The CDR3 is 11 residues long. V lost 6 bases to trimming and J lost 3 bases, with 6 bases between them. The germline V gene has CDR1 SNHLY and CDR2 FYNNEI. As DNA, the CDR3 is TGTGCCAGCAGGGCCGGCTACGAGCAGTACTTC. Translating it yields CASRAGYEQYF.

The rearrangement uses TRBV28 and TRBJ2-1, with TRBD2 matching 7 bases. This CDR3 is 16 amino acids long. The germline V gene encodes CDR1 MDHEN and CDR2 SYDVKM. The J segment lost 0 bases and the V segment lost 6 bases, leaving 8 bases of the junction unmatched. The CDR3 DNA follows: TGTGCCAGCAGCCTCCGGGGAGGGCCCTCCTACAATGAGCAGTTCTTC. As protein: CASSLRGGPSYNEQFF.

This rearrangement joins TRBV29-1 to TRBJ2-1; D ambiguous. V was cut by 5 bases and J by 4 bases, with 9 bases left in between. Germline values: CDR1 SQVTM, CDR2 ANQGSEA. The CDR3 contains 12 residues. This CDR3 is CSVLTDYNEQFF. CDR3 DNA sequence: TGCAGCGTTTTAACGGATTACAATGAGCAGTTCTTC.

Concerning this clone itself: Other DNA sequences in this sample translate to the same CDR3. V usage is TRBV5-1 and J usage is TRBJ2-2; no clear D. The CDR3 length is 14 residues. Germline V lookup: CDR1 SGHRS, CDR2 YFSETQ. V was pared by 0 bases and J by 5 bases, with 8 bases between. The CDR3 region has the DNA TGCGCCAGCAGCTTGGGCAGGCGTACCGGGGAGCTGTTTTTT. As protein: CASSLGRRTGELFF. Full variable domain (missing parts from reference TRBV5-1 and TRBJ2-2): KAGVTQTPRYLIKTRGQQVTLSCSPISGHRSVSWYQQTPGQGLQFLFEYFSETQRNKGNFPGRFSGRQFSNSRSEMNVSTLELGDSALYLCASSLGRRTGELFFGEGSRLTVL.

This clone was counted only a few times. The gene calls are TRBV15 and TRBJ1-5; tentatively, D is TRBD1 (5 bases). Germline V gene data show CDR1 as LNHNV and CDR2 as YYDKDF (reference sequence). Between the trimmed V and J ends, which lost 5 bases and 7 bases, there was a span of 12 bases. This CDR3 contains 13 residues. CDR3 coding DNA: TGTGCCACCAGCGGACTAGCAGGGCAGCCCCAGCATTTT. It encodes CATSGLAGQPQHF.

This chain connects TRBV6-1 to TRBJ1-5; D is perhaps TRBD1 (6 bases). The V gene's germline CDR1 is MNHNS and CDR2 SASEGT. V lost 9 bases and J 4 bases, leaving 16 bases between the germline ends. The CDR3 totals 14 residues. Written as DNA, the CDR3 is TGTGCCAGTCACAGGGACCGCGGGAATCAGCCCCAGCATTTT. Translating it yields CASHRDRGNQPQHF.

The chain combines TRBV6-1 with TRBJ2-5, with a possible D match to TRBD2 (7 bases). The CDR3 has 11 amino acids. Trimming cost V 7 bases and J 13 bases, with 16 bases left between them. Germline values: CDR1 MNHNS, CDR2 SASEGT. CDR3 residues: CASTRGGSWYF. Written as DNA, the CDR3 is TGTGCCAGCACTAGGGGGGGTTCCTGGTACTTC.

The chain carries TRBV7-9 and TRBJ2-4; D gene ambiguous. Germline values: CDR1 SEHNR, CDR2 FQNEAQ (reference sequence). Trimming left V 5 bases short and J 7 bases short, with 12 bases between. The CDR3 spans 13 residues. The CDR3 sequence: CASSHPGLNIQYF. The CDR3 DNA follows: TGTGCCAGCAGCCATCCTGGGTTGAACATTCAGTACTTC.

The chain carries TRBV6-6 and TRBJ2-1; 11 bases map to TRBD2. V lost 6 bases and J lost 4; bases outside the gene matches: 2. The CDR3 has 14 residues. CDR1 and CDR2 (germline): MNHNY, SVGAGI (reference sequence). CDR3 loop: CASRTSGRYNEQFF. For the CDR3, the DNA is TGTGCCAGCAGAACTAGCGGGAGATACAATGAGCAGTTCTTC.

This clone was recorded only once. The chain uses TRBV28 and TRBJ1-3, with 8 positions matching TRBD1. There are 15 residues in the CDR3. With 5 bases clipped from V and 3 bases from J, the junction kept 6 bases outside the gene matches. Per the germline V gene, CDR1 is MDHEN and CDR2 is SYDVKM. CDR3 DNA sequence: TGTGCCAGCAGTGGGGGACAGGAAGGTGGAAACACCATATATTTT. Translation gives CASSGGQEGGNTIYF.

CDR3 sequence: CASSEGSLSQYF. The CDR3 bases are TGTGCCAGCAGTGAAGGTTCCCTTTCGCAGTATTTT. The J gene is TRBJ2-3, the V gene TRBV2, with D unclear. The CDR3 is 12 amino acids. V was pared by 1 base and J by 10 bases, with 9 bases between. Germline lookup yields CDR1 SNHLY and CDR2 FYNNEI.

V gene TRBV11-2 combines with J gene TRBJ1-1; the D gene is possibly TRBD1 (5 bases). The CDR3 has 17 residues. Trimming left V 5 bases short and J 4 bases short, with 23 bases between. CDR1 and CDR2 (germline): SGHAT, FQNNGV. This chain's CDR3 is CASSQTVGQERSTEAFF. CDR3 coding DNA: TGTGCCAGCAGCCAGACTGTGGGGCAGGAGAGGAGCACTGAAGCTTTCTTT. Complete variable domain (other parts from reference TRBV11-2 and TRBJ1-1): EAGVAQSPRYKIIEKRQSVAFWCNPISGHATLYWYQQILGQGPKLLIQFQNNGVVDDSQLPKDRFSAERLKGVDSTLKIQPAKLEDSAVYLCASSQTVGQERSTEAFFGQGTRLTVV.

Worth noting for this clone: This same CDR3 is encoded by further DNA sequences in the sample. The rearrangement uses TRBV11-2 and TRBJ2-1; TRBD2 matches at 8 bases. V shed 3 bases, J shed 2 bases, and the junction held 3 bases outside the gene matches. Germline V lookup: CDR1 SGHAT, CDR2 FQNNGV. The CDR3 totals 15 residues. Written as DNA, the CDR3 is TGTGCCAGCAGCTTCTCGGGGGGGACCTACAATGAGCAGTTCTTC. Translation: CASSFSGGTYNEQFF.

This chain's CDR3 is CASSVDRGPWTEAFF. The CDR3 DNA follows: TGTGCCAGCAGCGTAGACAGGGGCCCCTGGACTGAAGCTTTCTTT. This chain joins TRBV9 and TRBJ1-1; 7 bases are a match to TRBD1. The V segment lost 0 bases and the J segment 5 bases; nucleotides outside the gene matches: 7. This CDR3 has 15 amino acids. Germline CDR1 is SGDLS and CDR2 is YYNGEE.

The chain uses TRBV9 and TRBJ2-5, with D perhaps assigned TRBD1 or TRBD2 (5 bases each). This CDR3 region has 15 residues. CDR1 is SGDLS, CDR2 YYNGEE, per germline. Trimming left V 3 bases short and J 5 bases short, with 17 bases between. The CDR3 protein is CASSAGPERLETQYF. The CDR3 DNA follows: TGTGCCAGCAGCGCGGGGCCCGAGAGGTTGGAGACCCAGTACTTC.

Of note for this clone: The same CDR3 arises from other DNA sequences in this sample as well. CDR3 nucleotide sequence: TGCGCCAGCAGCTTGATGGGTCCTGAAGCTTTCTTT. This codes for CASSLMGPEAFF. The chain employs TRBV5-1 and TRBJ1-1; the D is unclear. CDR1 is SGHRS and CDR2 is YFSETQ in the germline V gene. Between the trimmed V and J ends, which lost 1 base and 6 bases, there was a span of 7 bases. The CDR3 length is 12 residues.

The V gene is TRBV5-1, the J gene TRBJ2-2, with 10 bases aligning to TRBD2. CDR1 is SGHRS and CDR2 is YFSETQ in the germline V gene. The CDR3 runs to 14 residues. V trimming: 3 bases; J trimming: 6 bases; junction bases outside the gene matches: 2. DNA for the CDR3: TGCGCCAGCAGCTCACTAGCGGGATCCGGGGAGCTGTTTTTT. It yields the protein CASSSLAGSGELFF.

This clone occurred once. This sequence joins TRBV9 and TRBJ2-1; TRBD1 matches at 7 bases. The CDR3 is 15 residues long. Losses at the gene ends were 0 bases for V and 4 bases for J; bases not matched to a gene: 4. The V gene's germline CDR1 is SGDLS and CDR2 YYNGEE. The CDR3 DNA follows: TGTGCCAGCAGCGTAGGACAGGGCGAGTACAATGAGCAGTTCTTC. Translation: CASSVGQGEYNEQFF.

As for this clone: Other DNA sequences of this sample code for an identical CDR3. The chain combines TRBV6-5 with TRBJ2-1, with D perhaps TRBD2 (6 bases). Germline CDR1 reads MNHEY; CDR2 reads SVGAGI. Trimming took 7 bases from V and 0 from J, leaving 10 bases between them. CDR3 length: 14 residues. In nucleotides, the CDR3 is TGTGCCAGCACCCGGGGGAGCTCCTACAATGAGCAGTTCTTC. It yields the protein CASTRGSSYNEQFF.

In regard to this clone: The same CDR3 arises from other DNA sequences in this sample as well. The V and J genes are TRBV5-1 and TRBJ2-3, with TRBD2 matching 11 bases. The germline V gene has CDR1 SGHRS and CDR2 YFSETQ. The CDR3 totals 16 residues. V trimming: 1 base; J trimming: 6 bases; junction bases outside the gene matches: 7. The DNA of the CDR3 is TGCGCCAGCAGCTTGAGGCTAGCGGGAGGTACGGATACGCAGTATTTT. This translates into CASSLRLAGGTDTQYF.